The 32 T cell receptor beta chains given below trace back to one sample, sequenced in a study of blood T cell repertoires in COVID-19. TCRdb's copy holds only in-frame clones and misses some; the assay was immunoSEQ multiplex PCR. The sample lists 110,000 or so clones; approximately 88% were seen once. Input material: peripheral blood. These receptors all come from a woman in her thirties or forties with acute or convalescent COVID-19.

V is TRBV6-2 or TRBV6-3 and J is TRBJ2-3; no reliable D call. V was shortened by 2 bases and J by 10 bases, with 10 bases between the two germline ends. Germline CDR1 and CDR2: MNHEY and SVGEGT. The CDR3 loop spans 12 amino acids. In DNA, the CDR3 is TGTGCCAGCAGTTACAATCCTTCCCCGCAGTATTTT. Protein: CASSYNPSPQYF.

The chain links TRBV2 to TRBJ1-2, with D possibly being TRBD1 (5 bases). The CDR3 is 17 amino acids. Germline lookup yields CDR1 SNHLY and CDR2 FYNNEI. The V and J ends lost 3 bases and 2 bases respectively, with 19 bases between them. DNA for the CDR3: TGTGCCAGCAGTGAGCTTCCAGAGGACACCCAAAACTATGGCTACACCTTC. Protein sequence: CASSELPEDTQNYGYTF.

CDR3 sequence (DNA): TGTGCCAGTAGTTCCCGGCGGACTAGCGGGGGGGCGGGCACAGATACGCAGTATTTT. This codes for CASSSRRTSGGAGTDTQYF. This chain links TRBV19 with TRBJ2-3; 15 nucleotides match TRBD2. The junction had 10 bases not matched to a gene; V was cut back by 5 bases and J by 1 base. The CDR3 totals 19 residues. Germline CDR1 is LNHDA and CDR2 is SQIVND (reference sequence).

The chain employs TRBV11-2 and TRBJ1-1; D gene uncertain. CDR3 size: 14 residues. V was cut by 0 bases and J by 4 bases, with 9 bases left in between. Germline V lookup: CDR1 SGHAT, CDR2 FQNNGV. The DNA of the CDR3 is TGTGCCAGCAGCTTAGATCTGGTAGCCACTGAAGCTTTCTTT. It encodes CASSLDLVATEAFF.

V usage is TRBV5-6 and J usage is TRBJ2-2; tentatively, D is TRBD2 (6 bases). The CDR3 covers 14 residues. Germline CDR1 reads SGHDT; CDR2 reads YYEEEE. With 6 bases removed from V and 6 bases from J, the gap between germline ends came to 15 bases. The CDR3 bases are TGTGCCAGCACCAAAAGACTAGATTCCGGGGAGCTGTTTTTT. Its translation is CASTKRLDSGELFF.

The J gene is TRBJ2-5, the V gene TRBV5-8; D unresolved. From germline, CDR1 is SGHTS and CDR2 YDEGEE. The CDR3 has 14 amino acids. Trimming removed 0 bases at V and 0 bases at J, with 6 bases between. CDR3 residues: CASSLVEYQETQYF. As DNA, the CDR3 is TGTGCCAGCAGCTTGGTGGAGTACCAAGAGACCCAGTACTTC.

The chain combines TRBV6-1 with TRBJ1-2; 8 positions agree with TRBD1. Germline CDR1 and CDR2: MNHNS and SASEGT. Losses at the gene ends were 0 bases for V and 8 bases for J; bases not matched to a gene: 8. The CDR3 runs to 15 residues. DNA for the CDR3: TGTGCCAGCAGTGAAGCGTACCAGGGGGCGCTCGGCTACACCTTC. Translation: CASSEAYQGALGYTF.

The CDR3: CASSLRTSGGTSTDTQYF. As DNA, the CDR3 is TGTGCCAGCAGCTTAAGGACTAGCGGGGGGACTAGCACAGATACGCAGTATTTT. The chain uses TRBV11-2 and TRBJ2-3; 14 nucleotides line up with TRBD2. CDR3 length: 18 amino acids. The V and J ends lost 2 bases and 0 bases, in that order; junction bases with no gene match: 4. CDR1 is SGHAT, CDR2 FQNNGV, per germline.

Written as DNA, the CDR3 is TGTGCCAGCAGAAGGGCCGAGGGCACTGAAGCTTTCTTT. Translated, it gives CASRRAEGTEAFF. The chain couples TRBV6-5 to TRBJ1-1; D not certain. The CDR3 contains 13 residues. From germline, CDR1 is MNHEY and CDR2 SVGAGI. The V end was cut by 6 bases, the J end by 4 bases, with 12 bases between.

The chain employs TRBV6-1 and TRBJ1-2, with 7 bases that match TRBD1. The germline gives CDR1 MNHNS, CDR2 SASEGT. Trimming cost V 2 bases and J 4 bases; bases outside gene matches: 4. The length of the CDR3 is 14 residues. As DNA, the CDR3 is TGTGCCAGCAGTGAACCGGGACAGCTCTATGGCTACACCTTC. Encoded protein: CASSEPGQLYGYTF.

The J gene is TRBJ1-2, the V gene TRBV5-1, with D possibly matching TRBD1 (6 bases). Trimming shortened V by 4 bases and J by 5 bases, and 15 bases separated the two germline ends. The CDR3 extends over 14 amino acids. In germline, CDR1 is SGHRS, CDR2 YFSETQ. For the CDR3, the DNA is TGCGCCAGCAGCAGACAGGACGGGTTGTATGGCTACACCTTC. This encodes CASSRQDGLYGYTF.

V and J are TRBV19 and TRBJ1-2; TRBD1 matches at 7 bases. The CDR3 runs 16 residues. The junction had 11 bases not matched to a gene; V was cut back by 3 bases and J by 4 bases. CDR1 and CDR2 (germline): LNHDA, SQIVND (reference sequence). The CDR3 here is CASSIEGARKGYGYTF. The CDR3 DNA reads TGTGCCAGTAGTATCGAGGGGGCCCGGAAGGGCTATGGCTACACCTTC.

The table lists this clone with a count of one. This rearrangement joins TRBV10-3 to TRBJ2-7, with 8 positions matching TRBD2. CDR3 length equals 13 residues. The V segment lost 6 bases and the J segment 5 bases; nucleotides outside the gene matches: 6. Germline-derived CDR1 and CDR2 are ENHRY and SYGVKD. The CDR3 DNA is TGTGCCATCAGACCGGGGGGGCCGCACGAGCAGTACTTC. The encoded protein is CAIRPGGPHEQYF.

This clone was found a few times. CDR3 in DNA: TGTGCCAGCAGCCAAGATCTCAGGGTTTCCCAGCCCCAGCATTTT. Translating it yields CASSQDLRVSQPQHF. This sequence joins TRBV3-1 (or the pseudogene TRBV3-2) and TRBJ1-5; a weak D match, TRBD1 (5 bases). There are 15 residues in the CDR3. With 0 bases removed from V and 7 bases from J, the gap between germline ends came to 13 bases. CDR1 is LGHDT and CDR2 is YNNKEL in the germline V gene (reference sequence).

This chain uses TRBV11-2 with TRBJ1-3; possibly TRBD1 for D (6 bases). Germline-derived CDR1 and CDR2 are SGHAT and FQNNGV. V lost 4 bases to trimming and J lost 4 bases, with 14 bases between them. CDR3 length equals 15 residues. The CDR3 nucleotides are TGTGCCAGCAGCTATCAGGGGTTCTCCGGAAACACCATATATTTT. Its protein is CASSYQGFSGNTIYF.

The chain links TRBV5-1 to TRBJ1-1; tentatively, D is TRBD1 (6 bases). Germline values: CDR1 SGHRS, CDR2 YFSETQ. V lost 3 bases and J lost 3, with 12 bases in between. The CDR3 contains 14 residues. The CDR3 DNA reads TGCGCCAGCAGCTGGTCAGGGGCGGACACTGAAGCTTTCTTT. It is translated as CASSWSGADTEAFF.

This rearrangement joins TRBV29-1 to TRBJ2-2; D possibly corresponds to TRBD1 (5 bases). CDR3 length: 12 residues. CDR1 is SQVTM and CDR2 is ANQGSEA in the germline V gene. V shed 4 bases and J shed 4 bases, with 7 bases lying between them. Here the CDR3 reads CSVGRGTGELFF. For the CDR3, the DNA is TGCAGCGTTGGAAGGGGCACCGGGGAGCTGTTTTTT.

The DNA for the CDR3 is TGTGCCAGCAGCATACAGGCGCCCAATGAGCAGTTCTTC. The encoded protein is CASSIQAPNEQFF. The rearrangement joins TRBV2 to TRBJ2-1; D may be TRBD1 (5 bases). V shed 6 bases and J shed 6 bases, with 12 bases lying between them. Germline loops: CDR1 SNHLY, CDR2 FYNNEI. This CDR3 is built from 13 residues.

The chain links TRBV5-1 to TRBJ2-7; 13 bases agree with TRBD2. The V gene end was trimmed by 4 bases and the J gene end by 2 bases; junction bases not matched to a gene: 12. Germline values: CDR1 SGHRS, CDR2 YFSETQ. The CDR3 loop spans 18 amino acids. The CDR3 bases are TGCGCCAGCAGCGCCGGGACTAGCGGGGTTCTCGGTCCCTACGAGCAGTACTTC. It yields the protein CASSAGTSGVLGPYEQYF.

This chain joins TRBV11-2 and TRBJ1-1, with a tentative D call TRBD1 (6 bases). V was trimmed by 5 bases and J by 0 bases, leaving 10 bases between them. Germline V gene lookup returns CDR1 SGHAT and CDR2 FQNNGV. The CDR3 runs to 14 residues. CDR3 coding DNA: TGTGCCAGCAGCCCCGGGACACTGAACACTGAAGCTTTCTTT. Translating it yields CASSPGTLNTEAFF.

The J gene is TRBJ1-2, the V gene TRBV7-2, with unresolved D. Germline lookup yields CDR1 SGHTA and CDR2 FQGNSA. This CDR3 is 15 amino acids long. Trimming took 6 bases from V and 2 from J, leaving 16 bases between them. CDR3 sequence: CASRSLTQMNYGYTF. The CDR3 nucleotides read TGTGCCAGCAGATCTTTAACACAGATGAACTATGGCTACACCTTC.

The CDR3 nucleotides are TGTGCCAGCAGCTTAGCGTTGAGTTACAATTCACCCCTCCACTTT. It encodes CASSLALSYNSPLHF. The V gene is TRBV7-2, the J gene TRBJ1-6; D unclear. The CDR3 covers 15 residues. Germline lookup yields CDR1 SGHTA and CDR2 FQGNSA. V lost 0 bases, J lost 7 bases, and 10 bases lay in between. The full variable domain, in which reference TRBV7-2 and TRBJ1-6 provide the parts outside the CDR3, is GAGVSQSPSNKVTEKGKDVELRCDPISGHTALYWYRQSLGQGLEFLIYFQGNSAPDKSGLPSDRFSAERTGGSVSTLTIQRTQQEDSAVYLCASSLALSYNSPLHFGNGTRLTVT.

This chain joins TRBV7-9 and TRBJ1-2; D not resolved. Germline V gene data show CDR1 as SEHNR and CDR2 as FQNEAQ (reference sequence). The CDR3 sequence is 14 residues long. With 1 base removed from V and 4 bases from J, the gap between germline ends came to 10 bases. The CDR3 bases are TGTGCCAGCAGCTTAGATCCAGGATCCTATGGCTACACCTTC. Amino acids: CASSLDPGSYGYTF.

The chain employs TRBV7-2 and TRBJ1-6, with 8 bases that match TRBD1. CDR1 is SGHTA, CDR2 FQGNSA, per germline. The J segment lost 10 bases and the V segment lost 5 bases, leaving 13 bases of the junction unmatched. CDR3 length: 16 amino acids. The CDR3 DNA is TGTGCCAGCAGCGGTCGAGGGGAGACAGGGGCCTCACCCCTCCACTTT. It encodes CASSGRGETGASPLHF.

The V and J genes are TRBV10-3 and TRBJ1-2; 7 nucleotides agree with TRBD1. V was pared by 10 bases and J by 4 bases, with 6 bases of the junction left unmatched. The germline V gene has CDR1 ENHRY and CDR2 SYGVKD. This CDR3 is built from 12 residues. The CDR3 here is CATRQGGYGYTF. CDR3 sequence (DNA): TGTGCCACAAGACAGGGTGGCTATGGCTACACCTTC.

V and J are TRBV10-3 and TRBJ2-7; D unclear. The CDR3 extends over 13 amino acids. V dropped 9 bases and J dropped 5 bases, with 17 bases sitting between them. Per the germline V gene, CDR1 is ENHRY and CDR2 is SYGVKD. Here the CDR3 reads CAITSAPANEQYF. The CDR3 DNA reads TGTGCCATAACTTCGGCCCCAGCGAACGAGCAGTACTTC.

This chain links TRBV2 with TRBJ2-7; 7 bases line up with TRBD2. The CDR3 has 14 residues. CDR1 is SNHLY and CDR2 is FYNNEI in the germline V gene. The J segment lost 3 bases and the V segment lost 7 bases, leaving 9 bases of the junction unmatched. In DNA form, the CDR3 reads TGTGCCAGCATGAGGAGCGGGGCCAACTACGAGCAGTACTTC. This translates into CASMRSGANYEQYF.

J is TRBJ1-1 and V is TRBV2; tentatively, D is TRBD1 (6 bases). The CDR3 loop spans 14 amino acids. Germline lookup yields CDR1 SNHLY and CDR2 FYNNEI. V was pared by 3 bases and J by 4 bases, with 12 bases between. Here the CDR3 DNA reads TGTGCCAGCAGTGATGAGGGGGGGAGCACTGAAGCTTTCTTT. Translation: CASSDEGGSTEAFF.

This chain links TRBV9 with TRBJ1-3, with D maybe TRBD1 (6 bases). There are 15 residues in the CDR3. V lost 4 bases and J lost 8, with 19 bases in between. Germline CDR1 reads SGDLS; CDR2 reads YYNGEE. The CDR3 loop is CASSSTGHPTDTIYF. The CDR3 nucleotides read TGTGCCAGCAGCTCCACGGGACACCCGACGGACACCATATATTTT.

The J gene is TRBJ2-2, the V gene TRBV7-3; TRBD2 is a possible D gene (7 bases). The CDR3 extends over 18 amino acids. Trimming removed 4 bases from V and 1 base from J, with 19 bases in between. Per the germline V gene, CDR1 is SGHTA and CDR2 is FQGTGA. The CDR3 here is CASSSRARGGENTGELFF. Written as DNA, the CDR3 is TGTGCCAGCAGCTCCAGGGCCCGCGGGGGCGAGAACACCGGGGAGCTGTTTTTT.

V gene TRBV9 combines with J gene TRBJ2-1; 11 bases map to TRBD2. The germline V gene has CDR1 SGDLS and CDR2 YYNGEE. The CDR3 runs to 15 residues. The trim removed 4 bases at V and 4 bases at J, leaving 4 bases unmatched. In DNA form, the CDR3 reads TGTGCCAGCAGCTCGGGGACTAGCGGATACAATGAGCAGTTCTTC. Translation gives CASSSGTSGYNEQFF.

The chain carries TRBV12-5 and TRBJ1-2, with TRBD1 matching 8 bases. The germline V gene encodes CDR1 LGHNT and CDR2 FRNRAP. The junction had 7 bases not matched to a gene; V was cut back by 3 bases and J by 4 bases. The CDR3 length is 15 residues. The CDR3 here is CASGFGTGGGYGYTF. In DNA, the CDR3 is TGTGCTAGTGGTTTTGGGACAGGAGGTGGCTATGGCTACACCTTC. Full variable domain (missing parts from reference TRBV12-5 and TRBJ1-2): DARVTQTPRHKVTEMGQEVTMRCQPILGHNTVFWYRQTMMQGLELLAYFRNRAPLDDSGMPKDRFSAEMPDATLATLKIQPSEPRDSAVYFCASGFGTGGGYGYTFGSGTRLTVV.